This TCR beta chain came from a study of blood T cell repertoires in COVID-19. As for the study in general: Collection of acute and convalescent COVID-19 samples took place in the United States, Italy and Spain.

This clone was found many times. The germline V gene has CDR1 MNHEY and CDR2 SVGEGT. CDR3 length: 14 amino acids. Trimming cost V 3 bases and J 2 bases, with 8 bases left between them. Original processing notes: Reference gene primer amplification gave estimated nucleated cell counts. Some clones are missing from TCRdb's copy, which holds only in-frame ones; the method was immunoSEQ multiplex PCR. V and J calls and clone size are those listed in that table; D and trimming were worked out from the DNA. The data show roughly 120,000 clones, more than 75% seen once. The chain joins TRBV6-2 or TRBV6-3 to TRBJ1-5, with D hard to call. Sequencing used peripheral blood. The clonotype originates from a woman aged 40 to 50 with acute or convalescent COVID-19. The CDR3 nucleotides read TGTGCCAGCAGTTATAGCCAGCGCAATCAGCCCCAGCATTTT. Translation: CASSYSQRNQPQHF.